This T cell receptor (beta chain) was documented in a study of T cell repertoires in cytomegalovirus infection. Comment on this clonotype: Antigen: not known.

Study conclusions and caveats: Based on cumulative public TCR beta family frequency, carriers of CMV plus the relevant HLA were identified. HLA-C-restricted TCR beta clonotypes specific for CMV led the ex vivo response.

The CDR3 spans 15 residues. V trimming: 1 base; J trimming: 4 bases; junction bases outside the gene matches: 7. Germline values: CDR1 SGHTA, CDR2 FQGTGA. TCRdb analysed the reads with MiXCR anew, one entry per CDR3 protein. The repertoire holds 28,000 or so distinct CDR3 sequences, with around 20% as singletons. The clonotype was recovered from a human donor in good health (CMV status not recorded). Some clones in this sample may be carry-over from other donors' samples. The sample here was CD8+ T cells from cultured PBMCs, taken from culture after CMV antigen stimulation. The V call is TRBV7-3, the J call TRBJ2-7; TRBD2 matches 7 bases. The CDR3, as DNA: TGTGCCAGCAGCTTAAGAAATGGGGAGGGATACGAGCAGTACTTC. This codes for CASSLRNGEGYEQYF. Complete variable domain (other parts from reference TRBV7-3 and TRBJ2-7): GAGVSQTPSNKVTEKGKYVELRCDPISGHTALYWYRQSLGQGPEFLIYFQGTGAADDSGLPNDRFFAVRPEGSVSTLKIQRTERGDSAVYLCASSLRNGEGYEQYFGPGTRLTVT.